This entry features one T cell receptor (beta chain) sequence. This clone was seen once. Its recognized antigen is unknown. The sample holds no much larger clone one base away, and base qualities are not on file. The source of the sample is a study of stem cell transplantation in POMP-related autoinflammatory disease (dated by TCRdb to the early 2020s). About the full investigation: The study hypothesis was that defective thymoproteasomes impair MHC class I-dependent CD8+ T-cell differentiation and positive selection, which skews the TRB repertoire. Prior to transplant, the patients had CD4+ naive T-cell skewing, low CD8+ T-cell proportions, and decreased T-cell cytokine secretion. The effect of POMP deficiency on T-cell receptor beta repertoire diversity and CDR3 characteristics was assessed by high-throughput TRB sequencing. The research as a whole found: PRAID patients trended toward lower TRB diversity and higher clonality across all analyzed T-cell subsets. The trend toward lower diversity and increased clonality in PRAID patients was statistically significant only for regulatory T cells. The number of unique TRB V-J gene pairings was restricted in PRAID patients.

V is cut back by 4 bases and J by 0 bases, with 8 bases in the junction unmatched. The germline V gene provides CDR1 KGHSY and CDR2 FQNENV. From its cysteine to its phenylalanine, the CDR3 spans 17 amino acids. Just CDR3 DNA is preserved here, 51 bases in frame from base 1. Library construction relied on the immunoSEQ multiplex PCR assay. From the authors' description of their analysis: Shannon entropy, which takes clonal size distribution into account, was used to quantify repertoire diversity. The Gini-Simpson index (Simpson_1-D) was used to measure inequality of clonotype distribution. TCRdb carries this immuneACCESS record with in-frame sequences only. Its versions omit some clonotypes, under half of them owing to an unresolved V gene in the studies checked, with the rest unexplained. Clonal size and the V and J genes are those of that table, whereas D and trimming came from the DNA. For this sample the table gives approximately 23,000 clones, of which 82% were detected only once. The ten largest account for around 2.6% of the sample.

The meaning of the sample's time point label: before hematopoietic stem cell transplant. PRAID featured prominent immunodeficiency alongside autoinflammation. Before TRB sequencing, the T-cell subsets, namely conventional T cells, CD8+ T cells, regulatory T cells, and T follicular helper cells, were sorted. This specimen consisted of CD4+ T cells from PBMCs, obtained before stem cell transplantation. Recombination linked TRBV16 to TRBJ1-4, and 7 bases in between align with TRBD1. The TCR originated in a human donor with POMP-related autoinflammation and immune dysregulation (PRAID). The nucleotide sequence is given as TGTGCCAGCAGCCGTTTCCGGGACAGTGCAACTAATGAAAAACTGTTTTTT. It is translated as CASSRFRDSATNEKLFF.